This T cell receptor (beta chain) is from a study of blood T cell repertoires in COVID-19. Study overall: PBMCs, B-cell-depleted T cells, or T cells were the source of the cDNA or gDNA that made up the material.

Trimming removed 3 bases from V and 7 bases from J, with 16 bases in between. The V gene's germline CDR1 is MDHEN and CDR2 SYDVKM. The CDR3 runs to 15 residues. The protocol was immunoSEQ multiplex PCR, while the TCRdb copy is restricted to in-frame clones and leaves out a portion. The sample shows approximately 170,000 clones, 80% to 85% of them seen only once. Material for sequencing was peripheral blood. This clonotype was sampled from a human donor with acute or convalescent COVID-19. The donor label of this sample is uncertain. The chain couples TRBV28 to TRBJ1-5; tentative D call: TRBD1 (6 bases). In DNA form, the CDR3 reads TGTGCCAGCAGTTTGGACAGTGTGTCCCTCCAGCCCCAGCATTTT. Residues: CASSLDSVSLQPQHF.